This TCR beta chain was observed in a study of blood T cells in healthy people across ages (dated by TCRdb to about 2015). Context from the whole study: In model experiments, template switching captured about one uniquely barcoded TCR beta cDNA molecule for every two T cells. To track age-related changes in TCR beta repertoire diversity, the study relied on deep sequencing normalized with unique cDNA molecular identifiers. The donors were split into four age groups: young (average around 15 years), middle-aged (more than 35), aged (roughly 65) and long-lived (roughly 77). To avoid experimental bias, donors of different ages were spread randomly across the sequencing lanes. Two additional independent replicas of 1 million unique cDNA reads from the same blood draw were analyzed for two donors (one aged 18 to 29 and one aged 80 or older).

Comments on this clonotype: It has no known antigen specificity. Within one base of it there is no much larger clone, and no base qualities were kept.

On the study overall, not on this receptor specifically: A strong correlation was found between observed TCR beta diversity and the percentage of naive T cells measured by flow cytometry. Estimates of total diversity based on one million sequenced T cells were considered lower bounds and underestimates. Observed TCR beta diversity per million T cells fell roughly linearly with age, and a significant reduction was already apparent by age roughly 41. Compared with the aged group, more naive CD4+ T cells, fewer expanded clones and increased TCR diversity were shown by the long-lived group, suggesting age selection. The CMV infection status of donors was not known, potentially confounding age-related changes in expanded clonotypes. Conclusive comparison of naive and antigen-experienced compartments was prevented by the profiling of bulk unsorted PBMCs.

Library preparation was by 5' RACE. Sequencing was carried out with an Illumina HiSeq 2500. A second PCR of roughly 6 to 12 cycles was performed with a sample-barcoded 5' primer and a J-beta primer mix. A template-switch 5' adaptor carrying 12 random nucleotides introduced a unique molecular identifier onto each TCR beta cDNA molecule. At least 3 million CDR3-containing paired-end reads were obtained from each sample. First-strand cDNA was synthesized from all RNA with the Mint cDNA synthesis kit, primed by a TRBC-specific oligonucleotide. After uracil-DNA glycosylase treatment, a first 18-cycle PCR used universal primers M1SS and BC2_uni_R on all cDNA. Under the source paper's analysis protocol: For normalization, 1 million high-quality reads, each with a distinct molecular identifier, were randomly selected from each sample. Instead of being binned into consensus sequences, reads with shared molecular identifiers were discarded. CDR3 identification, clonotype clustering and error correction used MiTCR with a Q25 quality threshold and the strictest error-elimination algorithm. Lower-bound total TCR beta diversity was estimated with a nonparametric unseen species model using Euler transformation. TCRdb reprocessed the public reads (quality trimming at Q25 with fastp, clone calling with MiXCR) and kept in-frame beta chains. CDR3 protein duplicates are merged, each entry listing the most common genes and DNA. The V and J calls and clone size are TCRdb's, not the authors'. A total of hundreds of thousands of distinct CDR3 sequences appear in this sample, about 28% of them only once. The ten top clones hold 15% to 20% of the sample.

Donors were 40 or so systemically healthy Caucasian individuals from Russia aged roughly 6 to 90 years. Roughly 11 milliliters of peripheral blood were drawn from each donor into EDTA-treated Vacutainer tubes. PBMCs were isolated by Ficoll-Paque density-gradient centrifugation, with at least 7 million obtained per sample. Total RNA was extracted from PBMCs with Trizol reagent, with at least 6 micrograms obtained per sample. The percentages of naive CD45RAhigh/CD27high T cells were determined by flow cytometry on a PBMC aliquot from every donor. Via the germline V gene, CDR1 is SGHRS and CDR2 YFSETQ. From cysteine to phenylalanine, the CDR3 is 15 amino acids long. The read is trimmed to its CDR3 DNA, 45 bases read in frame from base 1. V drops 2 bases and J drops 2 bases, leaving 11 bases in between.

The TCR was taken from a woman over 75 in good health. The sample comprised blood. Rearrangement joined TRBV5-1 to TRBJ2-1, with a tentative D gene TRBD1 over 5 matching bases. CDR3 region: CASSLQASTYNEQFF. The DNA sequence is as follows: TGCGCCAGCAGCTTACAGGCTTCTACCTACAATGAGCAGTTCTTC.